Presented here are 5 T cell receptor beta chains from one specimen sequenced in a study of response to subunit inactivated influenza vaccine. Using its own MiXCR run on the RT-PCR reads, TCRdb lists one record per CDR3 protein. The sample has about 540,000 distinct CDR3 sequences, 20% to 25% seen once. Separately, the same data were catalogued under a study of T cells expressing NK-cell markers. That work contributes: The authors generated TCR beta cDNA through 5'RACE template switching with UMIs.

The material was CD4+ T cells sorted from PBMCs, obtained 11 to 12 days after vaccination. All receptors derive from a man aged 45 to 65 who received an inactivated influenza vaccine.

A few counts support this clonotype. The chain carries TRBV28 and TRBJ2-3; perhaps TRBD2 as D (7 bases). Germline V gives CDR1 MDHEN, CDR2 SYDVKM. The CDR3 has 15 residues. The V gene lost 4 bases and the J gene lost 7 bases, with 18 bases spanning the gap. CDR3 sequence (DNA): TGTGCCAGCAGTTCCACCAGGGGAGGGGCCCATACGCAGTATTTT. As protein: CASSSTRGGAHTQYF.

This chain uses TRBV6-5 with TRBJ1-5; tentatively, D is TRBD1 (5 bases). V lost 0 bases and J 0 bases, leaving 15 bases between the germline ends. Germline V CDR1 and CDR2: MNHEY, SVGAGI. This CDR3 comprises 18 residues. This CDR3 is CASSYSTRVRYSNQPQHF. In DNA, the CDR3 is TGTGCCAGCAGTTACTCGACCAGGGTGCGCTATAGCAATCAGCCCCAGCATTTT.

The V gene is TRBV7-2, the J gene TRBJ2-5; D perhaps matches TRBD1 (5 bases). Trimming took off 8 bases at V and 2 bases at J, with 6 bases between the two ends. Germline V gene sequence: CDR1 SGHTA, CDR2 FQGNSA. This CDR3 has 11 residues. The CDR3 loop is CASGAQETQYF. CDR3 DNA sequence: TGTGCCAGCGGGGCACAAGAGACCCAGTACTTC.

The chain joins TRBV6-2 or TRBV6-3 to TRBJ2-5, with 9 bases lining up with TRBD1. The germline V gene has CDR1 MNHEY and CDR2 SVGEGT. This CDR3 has 15 amino acids. The V gene end was trimmed by 4 bases and the J gene end by 4 bases; junction bases not matched to a gene: 7. CDR3 amino acids: CASSFPGQGGETQYF. CDR3 nucleotide sequence: TGTGCCAGCAGTTTCCCGGGACAGGGCGGAGAGACCCAGTACTTC.

This clonotype was seen a handful of times. The chain couples TRBV6-2 or TRBV6-3 to TRBJ2-7; D is perhaps TRBD1 or TRBD2 (6 bases each). This CDR3 spans 16 amino acids. Germline V gene data show CDR1 as MNHEY and CDR2 as SVGEGT. Deletions cut 0 bases from V and 3 bases from J, with 15 bases between. The CDR3 nucleotides are TGTGCCAGCAGTTACTCGAACTTACGGGGGCACTACGAGCAGTACTTC. Its translation is CASSYSNLRGHYEQYF.